This entry is about one TCR beta chain. No antigen is known for it. The data stem from a study of shared clonotypes between healthy human individuals. Overall study results and limits: A handful of donors held about 4.5% of naive CD4 clonotypes in common.

Measured with immunoSEQ multiplex PCR; TCRdb has only the in-frame clones, and not every one. The repertoire holds about 2.1 million clones, with 85% to 95% as singletons. Naive CD8 cells comprised CD45RO-negative, CCR7-positively selected cells, excluding terminally differentiated effector memory CD45RA+ cells. V was shortened by 3 bases and J by 4 bases, with 18 bases between the two germline ends. The CDR3 sequence is 16 residues long. Germline lookup yields CDR1 LGHNA and CDR2 YSLEER. Sequenced input: naive CD8+ T cells from PBMCs. The chain couples TRBV4-3 to TRBJ1-2; D is perhaps TRBD1 (6 bases). This clonotype was sampled from a man younger than 35 in good health. Some clones in this sample may be carry-over from other donors' samples. The CDR3 sequence: CASSQSLTGSAYGYTF. The DNA for the CDR3 is TGCGCCAGCAGCCAGTCACTCACAGGGAGTGCCTATGGCTACACCTTC.